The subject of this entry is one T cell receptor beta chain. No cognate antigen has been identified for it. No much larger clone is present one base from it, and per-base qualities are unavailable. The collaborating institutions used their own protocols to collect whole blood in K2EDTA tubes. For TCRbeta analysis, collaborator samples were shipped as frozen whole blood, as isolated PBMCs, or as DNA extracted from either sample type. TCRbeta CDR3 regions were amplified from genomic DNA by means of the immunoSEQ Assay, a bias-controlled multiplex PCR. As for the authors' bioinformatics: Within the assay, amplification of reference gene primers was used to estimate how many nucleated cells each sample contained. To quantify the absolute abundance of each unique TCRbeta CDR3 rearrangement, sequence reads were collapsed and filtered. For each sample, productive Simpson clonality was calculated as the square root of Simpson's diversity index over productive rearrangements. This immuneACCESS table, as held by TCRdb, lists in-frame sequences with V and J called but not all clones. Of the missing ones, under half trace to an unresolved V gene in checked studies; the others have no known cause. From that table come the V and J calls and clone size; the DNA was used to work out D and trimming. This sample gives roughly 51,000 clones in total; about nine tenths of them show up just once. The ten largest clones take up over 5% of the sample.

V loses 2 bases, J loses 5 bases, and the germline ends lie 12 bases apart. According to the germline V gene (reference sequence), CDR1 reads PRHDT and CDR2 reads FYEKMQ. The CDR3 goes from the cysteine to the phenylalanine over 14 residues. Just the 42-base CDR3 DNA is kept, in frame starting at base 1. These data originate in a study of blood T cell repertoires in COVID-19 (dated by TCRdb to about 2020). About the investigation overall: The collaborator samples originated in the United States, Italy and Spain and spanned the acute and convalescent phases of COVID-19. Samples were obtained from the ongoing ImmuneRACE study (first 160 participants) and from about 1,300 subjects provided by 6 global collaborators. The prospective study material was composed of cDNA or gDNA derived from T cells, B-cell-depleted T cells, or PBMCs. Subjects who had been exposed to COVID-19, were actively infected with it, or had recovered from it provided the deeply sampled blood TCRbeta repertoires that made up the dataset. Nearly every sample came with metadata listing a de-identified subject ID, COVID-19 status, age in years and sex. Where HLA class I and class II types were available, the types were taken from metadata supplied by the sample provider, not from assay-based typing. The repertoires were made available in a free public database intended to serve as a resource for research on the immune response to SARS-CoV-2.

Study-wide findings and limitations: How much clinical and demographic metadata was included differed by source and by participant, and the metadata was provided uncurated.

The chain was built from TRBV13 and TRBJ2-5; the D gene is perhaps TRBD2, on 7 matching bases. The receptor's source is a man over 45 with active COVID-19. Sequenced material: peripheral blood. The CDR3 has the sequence CASSLRGGKETQYF. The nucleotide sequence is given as TGTGCCAGCAGCTTACGCGGGGGCAAGGAGACCCAGTACTTC.